Each of the 22 T cell receptor beta chains below was sequenced from the same sample in a study of T cell repertoires in cytomegalovirus infection. TCRdb used MiXCR to reprocess the reads, holding one entry per CDR3 protein. The sample contains around 770,000 distinct CDR3 sequences, just under 30% of which appear only once. The antigens for these receptors are not known. This specimen consisted of cultured CD8+ T cells from PBMCs, obtained from culture after CMV antigen stimulation. The receptors here all came from a human donor in good health (CMV status not recorded). Some clones in this sample may be carry-over from other donors' samples.

In its sample, this clonotype was seen a few times. This chain connects TRBV12-3 or TRBV12-4 to TRBJ1-5, with a weak D call TRBD1 (5 bases). V was cut by 5 bases and J by 2 bases, with 7 bases left in between. There are 13 residues in the CDR3. The CDR3 spells CASSGAGNQPQHF. Here the CDR3 DNA reads TGTGCCAGCAGTGGGGCAGGCAATCAGCCCCAGCATTTT.

A note on this clonotype: The junction shows a germline mismatch at one end, possibly a read error. J is TRBJ1-1 and V is TRBV4-1; D unclear. From germline, CDR1 is MGHRA and CDR2 YSYEKL. The CDR3 loop spans 18 amino acids. CDR3 nucleotides: TGTGCCAGCAGCCAAGTGGGTAAAGAGGGCAGAAAGAACACTGAAGCTTTCTTT. It translates to CASSQVGKEGRKNTEAFF.

V gene TRBV5-6 combines with J gene TRBJ2-6, with D tentatively TRBD1 or TRBD2 (6 bases each). Germline V gene lookup returns CDR1 SGHDT and CDR2 YYEEEE. V was trimmed by 2 bases and J by 2 bases, leaving 14 bases between them. The CDR3 extends over 17 amino acids. CDR3 protein: CASSFEGGGPGANVLTF. The CDR3 DNA reads as TGTGCCAGCAGCTTTGAGGGGGGAGGTCCTGGGGCCAACGTCCTGACTTTC.

The DNA for the CDR3 is TGTGCCAGCAGTGACCTTAGCGGGGGGGCTTTCATTTCCTACAATGAGCAGTTCTTC. Residues: CASSDLSGGAFISYNEQFF. V is TRBV6-5 and J is TRBJ2-1, with 11 bases identical to TRBD2. The CDR3 spans 19 residues. Trimming cost V 5 bases and J 1 base; bases outside gene matches: 13. Germline assignment: CDR1 MNHEY and CDR2 SVGAGI.

This clonotype has only a few counts. The gene calls are TRBV29-1 and TRBJ2-3; 9 bases align to TRBD1. This CDR3 is 15 amino acids long. Germline CDR1 and CDR2: SQVTM and ANQGSEA. V gave up 0 bases and J gave up 4 bases; unmatched junction bases: 5. This CDR3 is CSVEERTGVSDTQYF. CDR3 in DNA: TGCAGCGTTGAAGAACGGACAGGGGTTTCAGATACGCAGTATTTT.

To note about this clonotype: Mismatch with germline at one junction end may stem from a read error. The rearrangement links TRBV27 to TRBJ2-3; TRBD2 agrees at 10 bases. This CDR3 is built from 14 residues. Germline CDR1 is MNHEY and CDR2 is SMNVEV (reference sequence). The chain's CDR3 is CASRTSGHSDTQYF. CDR3 DNA sequence: TGTGCTAGCAGGACTAGCGGCCACTCAGATACGCAGTATTTT.

V is TRBV6-1 and J is TRBJ2-1, with D possibly being TRBD1 (5 bases). The V end was cut by 4 bases, the J end by 2 bases, with 12 bases between. This CDR3 is 15 amino acids long. The germline V gene has CDR1 MNHNS and CDR2 SASEGT. In DNA, the CDR3 is TGTGCCAGCAGTGGGGGCGCATACCCCTACAATGAGCAGTTCTTC. It yields the protein CASSGGAYPYNEQFF.

This clonotype has ten or more counts. V gene TRBV4-1 combines with J gene TRBJ2-1, with 12 bases identical to TRBD1. Germline assignment: CDR1 MGHRA and CDR2 YSYEKL. Unmatched junction bases numbered 9, after V lost 4 bases and J lost 8 bases. This CDR3 has 16 amino acids. The DNA for the CDR3 is TGCGCCAGCAGCCTTCAAAGGGACAGGGGGCGTGATGAGCAGTTCTTC. This sequence encodes CASSLQRDRGRDEQFF.

The J gene is TRBJ2-7, the V gene TRBV19; no clear D. The length of the CDR3 is 13 residues. V was shortened by 7 bases and J by 8 bases, with 18 bases between the two germline ends. The germline V gene has CDR1 LNHDA and CDR2 SQIVND (reference sequence). CDR3: CASMPLGGLKQYF. CDR3 in DNA: TGTGCCAGTATGCCACTTGGCGGCCTCAAGCAGTACTTC.

The chain uses TRBV4-1 and TRBJ2-4; D remains unclear. CDR1 MGHRA and CDR2 YSYEKL come from the germline V gene. V dropped 0 bases and J dropped 6 bases, with 12 bases sitting between them. The CDR3 length is 15 residues. As DNA, the CDR3 is TGCGCCAGCAGCCAAGATCTGGTCCAAAGAAACATTCAGTACTTC. Protein sequence: CASSQDLVQRNIQYF.

The chain links TRBV2 to TRBJ2-1; 12 positions agree with TRBD2. Germline V gene lookup returns CDR1 SNHLY and CDR2 FYNNEI. The ends lost 9 bases at V and 7 bases at J; junction bases unmatched: 7. The CDR3 totals 14 residues. The CDR3 region is CASPLAGGRNEQFF. The CDR3 nucleotides are TGTGCCAGTCCCCTAGCGGGGGGGCGAAATGAGCAGTTCTTC. The full variable domain, completed using reference TRBV2 and TRBJ2-1, is EPEVTQTPSHQVTQMGQEVILRCVPISNHLYFYWYRQILGQKVEFLVSFYNNEISEKSEIFDDQFSVERPDGSNFTLKIRSTKLEDSAMYFCASPLAGGRNEQFFGPGTRLTVL.

This clonotype was seen many times. V gene TRBV7-8 combines with J gene TRBJ2-5; tentative D call: TRBD1 (6 bases). Germline CDR1 and CDR2: SGHVS and FQNEAQ. This CDR3 has 14 amino acids. The V and J ends lost 5 bases and 0 bases respectively, with 10 bases between them. The CDR3 DNA reads as TGTGCCAGCAGCCCCAGGACAGACCAAGAGACCCAGTACTTC. Its translation is CASSPRTDQETQYF.

This clonotype was seen ten or more times. The V gene is TRBV7-8, the J gene TRBJ1-1; a weak D match, TRBD1 (5 bases). The CDR3 sequence is 17 residues long. The V and J ends lost 5 bases and 6 bases respectively, with 25 bases between them. Looked up from germline, CDR1 is SGHVS and CDR2 is FQNEAQ. Here the CDR3 reads CASSGRVRVDGFSEAFF. The CDR3 coding sequence is TGTGCCAGCAGCGGAAGAGTCAGGGTAGACGGTTTCTCTGAAGCTTTCTTT.

The chain links TRBV23-1 to TRBJ1-5; 9 bases fit TRBD1. TRBV23-1 is labeled an ORF, and its function is uncertain. The CDR3 extends over 15 amino acids. V shed 3 bases, J shed 6 bases, and the junction held 6 bases outside the gene matches. The CDR3 DNA sequence: TGCGCCAGCAGTCACCGACCGGGACAGGGTCAGCCCCAGCATTTT. Amino acids: CASSHRPGQGQPQHF.

The rearrangement joins TRBV7-4 to TRBJ2-3; possibly TRBD1 or TRBD2 for D (5 bases each). The ends were cut back, 11 bases at V and 3 bases at J, with 12 bases in the middle. The germline V gene has CDR1 SGHVT and CDR2 SQSDAQ. The CDR3 totals 12 residues. The CDR3 is CAEGWGTDTQYF. The CDR3 bases are TGTGCCGAAGGATGGGGGACAGATACGCAGTATTTT. Variable domain in full (rest from reference TRBV7-4 and TRBJ2-3): GAGVSQSPRYKVAKRGRDVALRCDSISGHVTLYWYRQTLGQGSEVLTYSQSDAQRDKSGRPSGRFSAERPERSVSTLKIQRTEQGDSAVYLCAEGWGTDTQYFGPGTRLTVL.

The rearrangement links TRBV6-5 to TRBJ2-5; 7 nucleotides line up with TRBD1. This CDR3 contains 15 residues. Germline CDR1 MNHEY, CDR2 SVGAGI. Trimming took 5 bases from V and 2 from J; bases not matched to a gene: 8. The CDR3 spells CASSLLGTDQETQYF. In DNA, the CDR3 is TGTGCCAGCAGTCTCCTGGGGACAGATCAAGAGACCCAGTACTTC.

This clonotype was detected a few times. The chain is built from TRBV7-8 and TRBJ1-5; D might be TRBD1 (6 bases). Germline V gene lookup returns CDR1 SGHVS and CDR2 FQNEAQ. V was pared by 5 bases and J by 3 bases, with 11 bases between. The CDR3 runs 14 residues. The CDR3 nucleotides are TGTGCCAGCAGCAACCGGGACAACAATCAGCCCCAGCATTTT. Amino acids: CASSNRDNNQPQHF.

In the case of this clonotype: One junction end does not reproduce the germline sequence, and a read error may be involved. This chain joins TRBV7-2 and TRBJ2-2; D is perhaps TRBD1 or TRBD2 (5 bases each). The CDR3 spans 17 residues. Germline loops: CDR1 SGHTA, CDR2 FQGNSA. CDR3 sequence (DNA): TGTGCCAGCAGCTTAGGTCAGGATTACAGGAACACCGGGGAGCTGTCTTTT. Translated: CASSLGQDYRNTGELSF.

CDR3 sequence: CASSYFQGTNEKLFF. The CDR3 nucleotides are TGTGCCAGCAGTTACTTCCAGGGAACTAATGAAAAACTGTTTTTT. V gene TRBV6-5 combines with J gene TRBJ1-4; a weak D match, TRBD1 (5 bases). Germline lookup yields CDR1 MNHEY and CDR2 SVGAGI. The V gene lost 1 base and the J gene lost 1 base, with 7 bases spanning the gap. The CDR3 loop spans 15 amino acids.

Notes on this clonotype: One junction end does not reproduce the germline sequence, and a read error may be involved. This sequence joins TRBV7-6 and TRBJ1-2; D is possibly TRBD1 (6 bases). This CDR3 spans 15 amino acids. Per germline, CDR1 SGHVS and CDR2 FNYEAQ. The CDR3 DNA reads as TGTGCCAGCAGCCTCCTGGACAGCCGGTTAAGTGGCTGCACCTTC. Translation: CASSLLDSRLSGCTF.

This chain uses TRBV20-1 with TRBJ1-5; weak D call: TRBD1 (6 bases). The CDR3 consists of 14 residues. V was shortened by 3 bases and J by 2 bases, with 11 bases between the two germline ends. The germline CDR1 and CDR2 sequences are DFQATT and SNEGSKA (reference sequence). CDR3 region: CSASRQDRNQPQHF. The CDR3 region has the DNA TGCAGTGCTAGCCGACAGGATCGCAATCAGCCCCAGCATTTT.

V usage is TRBV27 and J usage is TRBJ1-5; 7 bases match TRBD1. Germline V gene sequence: CDR1 MNHEY, CDR2 SMNVEV (reference sequence). The CDR3 has 12 residues. The ends lost 8 bases at V and 3 bases at J; junction bases unmatched: 1. Here the CDR3 reads CASGQVNQPQHF. As DNA, the CDR3 is TGTGCCAGCGGACAGGTCAATCAGCCCCAGCATTTT.